This T cell receptor beta chain was captured in a study of T cells after yellow fever vaccination. Study conclusions and caveats: Although most clonotypes did not, a small share appeared in both CD4 and CD8 compartments. Clones from primary vaccination mostly reappeared after the booster (less than 98% CD4, about 85% CD8). The bulk population could contribute abundant contaminating clonotypes to FACS-sorted repertoires.

V shed 2 bases and J shed 2 bases, with 19 bases lying between them. The CDR3 is made up of 17 amino acids. CDR1 SGHTA and CDR2 FQGNSA come from the germline V gene. TCRdb re-called the 5' RACE reads through MiXCR, storing one row per CDR3 protein. The table shows 350,000 to 450,000 distinct CDR3 sequences, with 6.2% occurring only once. Concerning this clonotype itself: The antigen is unknown.

Source: PBMCs, taken 5 days after the yellow fever booster vaccination. The receptor was isolated from a man aged 30 to 45 who received the YFV17D yellow fever vaccine. The rearrangement links TRBV7-2 to TRBJ2-7; possible D gene TRBD2, 5 bases. The CDR3 nucleotides read TGTGCCAGCAGCTTAACGAGGGAAGACACATTCCCCTACGAGCAGTACTTC. It yields the protein CASSLTREDTFPYEQYF.